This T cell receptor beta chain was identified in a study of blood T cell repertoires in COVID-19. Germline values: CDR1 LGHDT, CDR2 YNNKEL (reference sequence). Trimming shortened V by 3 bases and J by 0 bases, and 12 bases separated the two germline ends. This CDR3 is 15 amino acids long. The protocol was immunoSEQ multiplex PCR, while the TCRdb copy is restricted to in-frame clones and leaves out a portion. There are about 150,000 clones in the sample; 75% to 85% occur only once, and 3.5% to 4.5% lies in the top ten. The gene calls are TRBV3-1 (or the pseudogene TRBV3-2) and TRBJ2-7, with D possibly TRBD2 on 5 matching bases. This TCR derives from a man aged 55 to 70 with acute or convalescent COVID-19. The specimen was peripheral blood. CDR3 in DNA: TGTGCCAGCAGCCAGCCGGCGGGCAGCTCCTACGAGCAGTACTTC. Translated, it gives CASSQPAGSSYEQYF.